Each of the 14 T cell receptor beta chains below was sequenced from the same sample in a study of technical replicates of blood from a few donors. TCRdb's table, derived via immunoSEQ multiplex PCR, lists solely in-frame clones and lacks some. The table lists tens of thousands of clones, 95% of them singletons. The sequencing input was T cells isolated from PBMCs. Source of these receptors: a human donor in good health.

V gene TRBV7-2 combines with J gene TRBJ2-3; 7 bases are shared with TRBD1. The germline V gene encodes CDR1 SGHTA and CDR2 FQGNSA. The CDR3 is made up of 16 amino acids. Trimming at V came to 1 base and at J to 3 bases, leaving 7 bases not matched to a gene. CDR3 loop: CASSLVPGGSTDTQYF. CDR3 bases: TGTGCCAGCAGCTTAGTTCCAGGGGGAAGTACAGATACGCAGTATTTT.

This clone appeared a single time. The rearrangement joins TRBV4-2 to TRBJ2-7, with 8 nucleotides matching TRBD2. The junction had 10 bases not matched to a gene; V was cut back by 0 bases and J by 0 bases. In germline, CDR1 is LGHNA, CDR2 YNFKEQ. This CDR3 region has 18 residues. The CDR3 is CASSQDRGSGETSYEQYF. CDR3 nucleotides: TGTGCCAGCAGCCAAGATCGAGGTAGCGGGGAAACCTCCTACGAGCAGTACTTC.

This sequence joins TRBV10-3 and TRBJ2-7, with TRBD1 matching 10 bases. The length of the CDR3 is 14 residues. V gave up 10 bases and J gave up 6 bases; unmatched junction bases: 12. Per the germline V gene, CDR1 is ENHRY and CDR2 is SYGVKD. CDR3 DNA sequence: TGTGCCAGCGCCTTCGGGACAGGGGCCCTCGAGCAGTACTTC. It is translated as CASAFGTGALEQYF.

As regards this clone: The sample carries other DNA sequences with the same CDR3. This sequence joins TRBV5-1 and TRBJ2-7; D perhaps matches TRBD2 (6 bases). Germline V gives CDR1 SGHRS, CDR2 YFSETQ. Deletions cut 0 bases from V and 7 bases from J, with 8 bases between. CDR3 length: 12 residues. The CDR3 region is CASSLEGGEQYF. Here the CDR3 DNA reads TGCGCCAGCAGCTTGGAGGGAGGAGAGCAGTACTTC.

The chain recombines TRBV18 with TRBJ2-7, with TRBD2 matching 15 bases. This CDR3 contains 19 residues. Trimming cost V 0 bases and J 2 bases; bases outside gene matches: 8. Germline CDR1 is KGHSH and CDR2 is LQKENI. CDR3 amino acids: CASSPPGLAGGGGAYEQYF. Written as DNA, the CDR3 is TGTGCCAGCTCACCACCGGGACTAGCGGGAGGAGGAGGTGCCTACGAGCAGTACTTC. The full variable domain, its missing parts supplied by reference TRBV18 and TRBJ2-7, is NAGVMQNPRHLVRRRGQEARLRCSPMKGHSHVYWYRQLPEEGLKFMVYLQKENIIDESGMPKERFSAEFPKEGPSILRIQQVVRGDSAAYFCASSPPGLAGGGGAYEQYFGPGTRLTVT.

This chain connects TRBV19 to TRBJ1-2; D gene ambiguous. V was pared by 1 base and J by 0 bases, with 6 bases between. Germline V gene lookup returns CDR1 LNHDA and CDR2 SQIVND (reference sequence). This CDR3 is built from 14 residues. DNA for the CDR3: TGTGCCAGTAGTATAGTGCAGGCTAACTATGGCTACACCTTC. Its translation is CASSIVQANYGYTF.

The chain couples TRBV13 to TRBJ2-5; maybe TRBD1 (6 bases). The ends were cut back, 6 bases at V and 0 bases at J, with 8 bases in the middle. This CDR3 comprises 13 residues. In germline, CDR1 is PRHDT, CDR2 FYEKMQ (reference sequence). The CDR3 is CASRNRDQETQYF. In nucleotides, the CDR3 is TGTGCCAGCAGAAACAGGGACCAAGAGACCCAGTACTTC.

The V call is TRBV5-1, the J call TRBJ2-1, with a weak D call TRBD1 (5 bases). Germline V gives CDR1 SGHRS, CDR2 YFSETQ. This CDR3 has 14 residues. V lost 4 bases, J lost 3 bases, and 11 bases lay in between. CDR3 nucleotide sequence: TGCGCCAGCAGCGTAGACAGTTTCTACAATGAGCAGTTCTTC. Its translation: CASSVDSFYNEQFF.

The chain uses TRBV4-2 and TRBJ1-2, with D perhaps TRBD1 (6 bases). The CDR3 covers 14 residues. Germline CDR1 LGHNA, CDR2 YNFKEQ. Trimming cost V 5 bases and J 3 bases, with 13 bases left between them. CDR3 DNA: TGTGCCAGCAGCTCCGCGGGGGCGGACTATGGCTACACCTTC. This sequence encodes CASSSAGADYGYTF.

CDR3 bases: TGTGCCAGCAGTTGGCGGACAGGGGGCTACTACGAGCAGTACTTC. Translation: CASSWRTGGYYEQYF. The V gene is TRBV6-5, the J gene TRBJ2-7; 11 bases are shared with TRBD1. The CDR3 has 15 amino acids. From germline, CDR1 is MNHEY and CDR2 SVGAGI. V lost 4 bases and J lost 3; bases outside the gene matches: 5.

This clone is a singleton in its sample. The chain couples TRBV7-3 to TRBJ1-2, with 8 bases identical to TRBD1. Germline V CDR1 and CDR2: SGHTA, FQGTGA. The CDR3 length is 13 residues. V was clipped by 6 bases and J by 8 bases; unmatched bases: 8. CDR3 loop: CASSYSTGEGYTF. CDR3 bases: TGTGCCAGCAGTTATTCGACAGGGGAAGGCTACACCTTC.

The CDR3 reads CASSLGTSGGAVGNEQFF. The CDR3 DNA reads as TGTGCCAGCAGCTTAGGGACTAGCGGGGGGGCCGTAGGTAATGAGCAGTTCTTC. The genes are TRBV13 and TRBJ2-1; 14 bases are a match to TRBD2. The V segment lost 0 bases and the J segment 7 bases; nucleotides outside the gene matches: 8. This CDR3 spans 18 amino acids. Germline V gene data show CDR1 as PRHDT and CDR2 as FYEKMQ (reference sequence).

This clone was picked up one time. The chain is built from TRBV2 and TRBJ1-6; D is possibly TRBD1 (5 bases). This CDR3 comprises 17 residues. Germline V gene data show CDR1 as SNHLY and CDR2 as FYNNEI. Trimming stripped 3 bases from V and 9 bases from J, with 21 bases between. CDR3 sequence (DNA): TGTGCCAGCAGTGAGAGCGGATCCGGGGGAGCCCTTTCACCCCTCCACTTT. Amino acid sequence: CASSESGSGGALSPLHF.

The J gene is TRBJ2-1, the V gene TRBV9, with no clear D. The CDR3 totals 15 residues. V was clipped by 0 bases and J by 1 base, with 8 bases between them. Germline V gene data show CDR1 as SGDLS and CDR2 as YYNGEE. The chain's CDR3 is CASSVAWPSYNEQFF. CDR3 nucleotides: TGTGCCAGCAGCGTAGCTTGGCCTTCCTACAATGAGCAGTTCTTC.